This TCR beta chain was recorded in a study of vaccination effects on CD4 cells after COVID-19. Study details: Samples that were drawn after vaccination came a median of 72 days after the second dose.

About this clone: Its antigen is undetermined.

CDR3 size: 20 residues. V was pared by 0 bases and J by 1 base, with 9 bases of the junction left unmatched. Germline V gene lookup returns CDR1 SGHRS and CDR2 YFSETQ. The ViraFEST assay expanded antigen-specific CD4+ T cells with viral peptide pools before sequencing. Following an approximately 10-day culture, CD4+ T cells were purified. Either the BNT162b2 or mRNA-1273 vaccine was given to participants in two doses. Previously uninfected by SARS-CoV-2, the vaccine recipients also showed negative nucleocapsid antibodies. For each well, roughly 2 million PBMC were cultured with about 10 IU/ml IL-2 and approximately 10 ug/ml peptides. Half-medium replacement with IL-2 medium occurred on days 3 and 7. Method: immunoSEQ multiplex PCR; TCRdb's copy keeps in-frame clones and lacks some. The sample lists some 30,000 clones, around 75% occurring once.

The receptor was derived from a human donor who received a COVID-19 vaccine. Some clones in this sample may be carry-over from other donors' samples. The starting material was CD4+ T cells from PBMCs cultured with SARS-CoV-2 spike peptides, obtained after COVID-19 vaccination. The chain carries TRBV5-1 and TRBJ2-3, with 15 positions matching TRBD2. The CDR3 loop is CASSLEGTSGGTRRTDTQYF. The CDR3 DNA is TGCGCCAGCAGCTTGGAAGGGACTAGCGGGGGGACCCGACGCACAGATACGCAGTATTTT.